These T cell receptor beta chains were read from a single sample in a study of cytomegalovirus exposure and HLA in healthy donors. Data came from immunoSEQ multiplex PCR; TCRdb stores just in-frame clones and leaves some out. Here the sample spans some 120,000 clones, 79% being singletons. The sequencing input was PBMCs. The receptor set was obtained from a man aged 18-30 years in good health and CMV-seronegative. Each CDR3 is given with its conserved first and last residue. A D gene is named only where the DNA matches it firmly.

j_gene: TRBJ2-1; v_gene: TRBV27; d_gene: TRBD1; CDR3aa: CASSPWDRGGNEQFF
j_gene: TRBJ1-1; v_gene: TRBV5-4; d_gene: TRBD1; CDR3aa: CASSARQGAGNTEAFF
j_gene: TRBJ1-2; v_gene: TRBV10-3; d_gene: .; CDR3aa: CAISDLGEDYGYTF
j_gene: TRBJ2-7; v_gene: TRBV30; d_gene: TRBD2; CDR3aa: CAWRGTSGLFGEQYF
j_gene: TRBJ1-2; v_gene: TRBV5-1; d_gene: .; CDR3aa: CASSPPRSRYGYTF
j_gene: TRBJ2-3; v_gene: TRBV7-6; d_gene: .; CDR3aa: CASSLRRAGTDTQYF
j_gene: TRBJ2-7; v_gene: TRBV27; d_gene: TRBD1; CDR3aa: CASSTGGQAYEQYF
j_gene: TRBJ1-5; v_gene: TRBV7-8; d_gene: .; CDR3aa: CASSHIPGHNTQPQHF
j_gene: TRBJ2-1; v_gene: TRBV9; d_gene: .; CDR3aa: CASSVVSGADSQQFF
j_gene: TRBJ2-3; v_gene: TRBV7-6; d_gene: TRBD2; CDR3aa: CASSPATSGRSTDTQYF
j_gene: TRBJ2-1; v_gene: TRBV6-5; d_gene: TRBD2; CDR3aa: CASFGSGTNNEQFF
j_gene: TRBJ1-1; v_gene: TRBV4-2; d_gene: .; CDR3aa: CASDSVQRTAAEAFF
j_gene: TRBJ1-2; v_gene: TRBV6-5; d_gene: .; CDR3aa: CASSTAVGRGYTF
j_gene: .; v_gene: TRBV13; d_gene: TRBD2; CDR3aa: CASSARTSGSYEQYF
j_gene: TRBJ1-6; v_gene: TRBV7-9; d_gene: .; CDR3aa: CASSLLQGLTLNSPLHF
j_gene: TRBJ2-2; v_gene: TRBV19; d_gene: TRBD1; CDR3aa: CASSHTGDRELSGELFF
j_gene: TRBJ1-1; v_gene: TRBV6-6; d_gene: .; CDR3aa: CASRNRRGTEAFF
j_gene: TRBJ1-1; v_gene: TRBV7-3; d_gene: .; CDR3aa: CASSPDGFGEAFF
j_gene: TRBJ2-4; v_gene: TRBV19; d_gene: TRBD1; CDR3aa: CASSIVSTGGLYIQYF
j_gene: TRBJ2-1; v_gene: TRBV7-8; d_gene: .; CDR3aa: CASSLKREMIEQFF
j_gene: TRBJ2-1; v_gene: TRBV27; d_gene: TRBD2; CDR3aa: CASSQRGTRFNEQFF
j_gene: TRBJ2-7; v_gene: TRBV7-2; d_gene: TRBD1; CDR3aa: CASSLAWDRVNSEQYF
j_gene: TRBJ1-6; v_gene: TRBV2; d_gene: TRBD1; CDR3aa: CASSGDRGNSPLHF
j_gene: TRBJ1-2; v_gene: TRBV18; d_gene: .; CDR3aa: CASSPSERGYTF
j_gene: TRBJ2-3; v_gene: TRBV11-3; d_gene: TRBD1; CDR3aa: CASSLGQGADTQYF
j_gene: TRBJ2-7; v_gene: TRBV7-9; d_gene: TRBD2; CDR3aa: CASSFPGRASDEQYF
j_gene: TRBJ2-1; v_gene: TRBV19; d_gene: .; CDR3aa: CASSTSMGALKGEQFF
j_gene: TRBJ2-5; v_gene: TRBV30; d_gene: TRBD2; CDR3aa: CAWSGLAGKSETQYF
j_gene: TRBJ2-7; v_gene: TRBV30; d_gene: TRBD1; CDR3aa: CAWRKGQGAYEQYF
j_gene: TRBJ1-5; v_gene: TRBV6-5; d_gene: .; CDR3aa: CASSRAGVANQPQHF
j_gene: TRBJ2-1; v_gene: TRBV28; d_gene: TRBD2; CDR3aa: CASSSRLAGSSYNEQFF
j_gene: TRBJ1-3; v_gene: TRBV9; d_gene: TRBD1; CDR3aa: CASSPTLRGQGNTIYF
j_gene: TRBJ2-1; v_gene: TRBV5-8; d_gene: TRBD2; CDR3aa: CASSIRLAGGNNEQFF
j_gene: TRBJ2-7; v_gene: TRBV4-3; d_gene: TRBD1; CDR3aa: CASSVGTGHSYEQYF
j_gene: TRBJ2-1; v_gene: TRBV6-5; d_gene: .; CDR3aa: CACRDSYNEQFF
j_gene: TRBJ2-7; v_gene: TRBV27; d_gene: .; CDR3aa: CASTLSLGGPYEQYF
j_gene: TRBJ1-2; v_gene: TRBV11-2; d_gene: .; CDR3aa: CASSSHRGGYTF
j_gene: TRBJ2-1; v_gene: TRBV6-5; d_gene: .; CDR3aa: CASRRRDSYNEQFF
j_gene: TRBJ1-3; v_gene: TRBV19; d_gene: TRBD1; CDR3aa: CASITGQVTSGNTIYF
j_gene: TRBJ1-6; v_gene: TRBV9; d_gene: .; CDR3aa: CASSPRTYNSPLHF
j_gene: TRBJ2-7; v_gene: TRBV11-2; d_gene: TRBD1; CDR3aa: CASSFALGQGKLSSYEQYF
j_gene: TRBJ2-7; v_gene: TRBV7-9; d_gene: TRBD1; CDR3aa: CASSEGTGSSYEQYF
j_gene: TRBJ2-1; v_gene: TRBV7-9; d_gene: .; CDR3aa: CASSFSGEGYNEQFF
j_gene: TRBJ2-4; v_gene: TRBV2; d_gene: .; CDR3aa: CASIDGNIQYF